The rows below give T cell receptor beta chains drawn from one sample of a study of T-cell memory formation after mild COVID-19. TCRdb re-called the 5' RACE reads through MiXCR, storing one row per CDR3 protein. Seen here are 150,000 to 200,000 distinct CDR3 sequences, around a third observed once, and the top ten hold more than 10%. The sample was PBMCs or a T cell subset sorted from them (not recorded which). Receptor source: an adult woman who had mild COVID-19 (a few samples of this study predate the infection). Cell type and time point are not known. Both conserved end residues are part of each CDR3. A D gene is named only where the DNA matches it firmly. Some rows have no size entry. The others give once, few or many, or a class for an expanded clone.

J gene	D gene	V gene	clone size	CDR3 DNA	CDR3 protein
TRBJ2-1	.	TRBV28	few	TGTGCCAGCACCCCGCGTGCCTCCTACAATGAGCAGTTCTTC	CASTPRASYNEQFF
TRBJ2-7	.	TRBV27	.	TGTGCCAGCAGTTTTGTGACAGGATACGAGCAGTACTTC	CASSFVTGYEQYF
TRBJ2-5	.	TRBV7-3	few	TGTGCCAGCAGCTTAACGCCCAGTGTCGAGACCCAGTACTTC	CASSLTPSVETQYF
TRBJ1-1	.	TRBV4-1	.	TGCGCCAGCAGCCAAGGAGGGGGGAGAAGGAACACTGAAGCTTTCTTT	CASSQGGGRRNTEAFF
TRBJ1-2	.	TRBV18	.	TGTGCCAGCTCACCCGCGGACAAGGTCTATGGCTACACCTTC	CASSPADKVYGYTF
TRBJ2-5	.	TRBV6-2/TRBV6-3	.	TGTGCCAGCAGTTACTTTACGTCTTTAGAGACCCAGTACTTC	CASSYFTSLETQYF
TRBJ2-7	TRBD1	TRBV2	.	TGTGCCAGCTCCACGACAGGGACCTCCTACGAGCAGTACTTC	CASSTTGTSYEQYF
TRBJ1-1	.	TRBV6-5	few	TGTGCCAGCAGTATTGGACTGCGCACTGAAGCTTTCTTT	CASSIGLRTEAFF
TRBJ2-1	TRBD2	TRBV24-1	few	TGTGCCACCAGTGATTTTCGCGGGAGGGCGGCACGCAATGAGCAGTTCTTC	CATSDFRGRAARNEQFF
TRBJ1-2	.	TRBV29-1	.	TGCAGCGTTGAAACCGGACCAGGGGGCTACACCTTC	CSVETGPGGYTF
TRBJ2-1	TRBD2	TRBV5-1	.	TGCGCCAGCAGCAAGACTAGCGGGGGGAACTACAATGAGCAGTTCTTC	CASSKTSGGNYNEQFF
TRBJ2-1	.	TRBV7-2	.	TGTGCCAGCAGCACCAGACGGATCAATGAGCAGTTCTTC	CASSTRRINEQFF
TRBJ2-7	.	TRBV4-1	few	TGCGCCAGCAGCCAAGAAAGCCAGGCCGAGCAGTACTTC	CASSQESQAEQYF
TRBJ2-1	TRBD2	TRBV7-9	few	TGTGCCAGCAGCACGCCAAGGACTAGCGGGGATCCGAATGAGCAGTTCTTC	CASSTPRTSGDPNEQFF
TRBJ2-1	TRBD2	TRBV3-1	.	TGTGCCAGCAGCCAAGCGTTGGTAGCGGGGAGAGAGCAGTTCTTC	CASSQALVAGREQFF
TRBJ2-1	.	TRBV11-2	few	TGTGCCAGCAGCCACGGGAGCTCCTACAATGAGCAGTTCTTC	CASSHGSSYNEQFF
TRBJ1-2	TRBD1	TRBV25-1	.	TGTGCCAGCAGTGGTTCCGGGACAGGGATAGACTATGGCTACACCTTC	CASSGSGTGIDYGYTF
TRBJ2-3	.	TRBV7-9	.	TGTGCCAGCAGCTTAAAAGCGGATACGCAGTATTTT	CASSLKADTQYF
TRBJ1-1	.	TRBV4-1	.	TGCGCCAGCAGCTCCGGGACGCGTACTGAAGCTTTCTTT	CASSSGTRTEAFF
TRBJ2-5	TRBD2	TRBV30	.	TGTGCCTGGATGGGACTACACGAGACCCAGTACTTC	CAWMGLHETQYF
TRBJ2-3	TRBD1	TRBV20-1	few	TGCAGTGCTACCCGGGACAGGGTCCCCTTGACGCAGTATTTT	CSATRDRVPLTQYF
TRBJ1-1	.	TRBV5-1	.	TGCGCCAGCAGCTTGGCCGAGGGAGGTGAAGCTTTCTTT	CASSLAEGGEAFF
TRBJ2-7	TRBD1	TRBV7-6	.	TGTGCCAGCAGCCCGGACCTCGGGGGACAGGGGTACTACGAGCAGTACTTC	CASSPDLGGQGYYEQYF
TRBJ1-6	.	TRBV12-3/TRBV12-4	.	TGTGCCAGCAAGGGGGACCCAGTCGGTTCCTCACCCCTCCACTTT	CASKGDPVGSSPLHF
TRBJ1-5	TRBD1	TRBV7-9	few	TGTGCCAGCAGCTTAGCGGCCGGGACAGGGTTCTATCAGCCCCAGCATTTT	CASSLAAGTGFYQPQHF
TRBJ2-3	.	TRBV7-9	few	TGTGCCAGCAGCTTAACTCCCCCCGGGGCCGGAGGCACAGATACGCAGTATTTT	CASSLTPPGAGGTDTQYF
TRBJ1-6	TRBD1	TRBV7-9	.	TGTGCCAGCAGCTCCGGGTTCGACAGGGGCCCCCATAATTCACCCCTCCACTTT	CASSSGFDRGPHNSPLHF
TRBJ1-2	TRBD1	TRBV6-2/TRBV6-3	few	TGTGCCAGCAGCGGACAGGGGTCGGTCTATGGCTACACCTTC	CASSGQGSVYGYTF
TRBJ2-1	.	TRBV7-9	.	TGTGCCAGCAGTTCTACCGGGACCACCGCCGGTGAGCAGTTCTTC	CASSSTGTTAGEQFF
TRBJ2-1	.	TRBV9	few	TGTGCCAGCAGCGGGTTAGACAATGAGCAGTTCTTC	CASSGLDNEQFF
TRBJ1-2	.	TRBV10-3	.	TGTGCCATCAGTGAGCCCCCAAATAACTATGGCTACACCTTC	CAISEPPNNYGYTF
TRBJ1-2	.	TRBV6-5	.	TGTGCCAGCAGTTACTCGAATCGGGCCACAGGGAGAGCCTACTATGGCTACACCTTC	CASSYSNRATGRAYYGYTF
TRBJ2-7	.	TRBV4-3	.	TGCGCCAGCAGCCAAGGGTCGGGTGTAACTAGCGAGCAGTACTTC	CASSQGSGVTSEQYF
TRBJ2-5	.	TRBV21-1	.	TGTGCCAGCAGTTCCGGGACTAGCGGGATGAAGACCCAGTACTTC	CASSSGTSGMKTQYF
TRBJ2-1	.	TRBV20-1	few	TGCAGTGCTACTCAAAAGACCTACAATGAGCAGTTCTTC	CSATQKTYNEQFF
TRBJ1-2	TRBD1	TRBV29-1	.	TGCAGCGTTGAATCTTACAGGGGCCTTAACTATGGCTACACCTTC	CSVESYRGLNYGYTF
TRBJ2-7	TRBD2	TRBV7-2	.	TGTGCCAGCAGCTTTCGAGCGGGAGACGTCGGCTATTTC	CASSFRAGDVGYF
TRBJ1-1	.	TRBV9	many	TGTGCCAGCAGCCAAGGGGGGAACACTGAAGCTTTCTTT	CASSQGGNTEAFF
TRBJ2-3	.	TRBV7-3	few	TGTGCCAGCAGCTTCTCCGGGAATACGCAGTATTTT	CASSFSGNTQYF
TRBJ2-2	TRBD2	TRBV11-2	few	TGTGCCAGCAGCTCTAGCGGGGGGCTCCGAACCGGGGAGCTGTTTTTT	CASSSSGGLRTGELFF
TRBJ1-1	.	TRBV20-1	few	TGCAGTGCTAGAGAACGTAGGGGCGCGGGGTCTACTGAAGCTTTCTTT	CSARERRGAGSTEAFF
TRBJ2-1	.	TRBV7-3	.	TGTGCCAGCAGCAAGGGGGATGAGCAGTTCTTC	CASSKGDEQFF
TRBJ2-1	.	TRBV15	.	TGTGCCACCAGCAGAGATTCGGCACTCTATTGGGACAATGAGCAGTTCTTC	CATSRDSALYWDNEQFF
TRBJ2-2	.	TRBV12-3/TRBV12-4	few	TGTGCCAGCAGTTACTACACCGGGGAGCTGTTTTTT	CASSYYTGELFF
TRBJ1-6	.	TRBV12-3/TRBV12-4	.	TGTGCCAGCAGTTTAGGGGTGGGGACACCCTTCGATTCACCCCTCCACTTT	CASSLGVGTPFDSPLHF
TRBJ1-1	.	TRBV5-1	.	TGCGCCAGCAGCTTGGCCTACCAGAACACTGAAGCTTTCTTT	CASSLAYQNTEAFF
TRBJ2-5	.	TRBV2	.	TGTGCCAGCAGTGAAGGGGAGAGAGAGACCCAGTACTTC	CASSEGERETQYF
TRBJ2-1	.	TRBV11-2	few	TGTGCCAGCAGCTCCCCTGGGTGGCGCAGCTCCTACAATGAGCAGTTCTTC	CASSSPGWRSSYNEQFF
TRBJ2-1	TRBD1	TRBV7-3	.	TGTGCCAGCAGCTCCGCGGGGACAGGGGGCGCCGGGCAGTTCTTC	CASSSAGTGGAGQFF
TRBJ2-1	TRBD2	TRBV4-1	.	TGCGCCAGCAGCCAGGCTCTAGCGGCCTTTCGCAATGAGCAGTTCTTC	CASSQALAAFRNEQFF
TRBJ1-1	TRBD1	TRBV7-2	.	TGTGCCAGCAGCGCACAGGGGGCGGGGGACACTGAAGCTTTCTTT	CASSAQGAGDTEAFF
TRBJ1-1	TRBD1	TRBV7-6	few	TGTGCCAGCAGCTTACTTACAGGGGGGCTGTCTGAAGCTTTCTTT	CASSLLTGGLSEAFF
TRBJ1-1	TRBD1	TRBV5-1	once	TGCGCCAGCAGCTTGCGGACAGGGGGCCTCACTGAAGCTTTCTTT	CASSLRTGGLTEAFF
TRBJ1-2	TRBD1	TRBV27	.	TGTGCCAGCAAGTTAGGGCAGGGGGCTGGCGGCTACACCTTC	CASKLGQGAGGYTF
TRBJ1-2	.	TRBV5-8	.	TGTGCCAGCAGCTTGGCTCGGCGGGGGCACTATGGCTACACCTTC	CASSLARRGHYGYTF
TRBJ2-5	.	TRBV7-2	few	TGTGCCAGCAGCCCCCATGTTGGCCCCTCGACCCAGTACTTC	CASSPHVGPSTQYF
TRBJ2-1	.	TRBV7-9	.	TGTGCCAGCACCGGGTACAGGGAAGGCTACAATGAGCAGTTCTTC	CASTGYREGYNEQFF